These 15 T cell receptor beta chains were all obtained from the same sample, sequenced in a study of vaccination effects on CD4 cells after COVID-19. Sequencing used immunoSEQ multiplex PCR; TCRdb keeps in-frame clones, though not all of them. The sample gives approximately 76,000 clones, about 78% of which show up once; over 9.5% is in the top ten. Their antigens remain unidentified. Peptide-pool stimulation followed by sequencing identified expanded antigen-specific CD4+ clonotypes in the ViraFEST assay. Following culture for ten to eleven days, CD4+ T cells were isolated. Nucleocapsid antibodies were negative in the vaccine recipients, who had never had SARS-CoV-2 infection. The sequenced sample was CD4+ T cells from PBMCs cultured with SARS-CoV-2 spike peptides, obtained before COVID-19 vaccination. The origin of the receptors is a human donor who received a COVID-19 vaccine.

The genes are TRBV6-4 and TRBJ2-2; D remains ambiguous. The CDR3 is 14 amino acids. V was cut by 6 bases and J by 3 bases, with 11 bases left in between. Germline V lookup: CDR1 MRHNA, CDR2 SNTAGT. DNA of the CDR3: TGTGCCAGCAGCCTCCATTGGGACACCGGGGAGCTGTTTTTT. Its protein is CASSLHWDTGELFF.

The chain recombines TRBV4-3 with TRBJ1-5; tentatively, D is TRBD1 (6 bases). Germline CDR1 LGHNA, CDR2 YSLEER. Trimming removed 1 base from V and 3 bases from J, with 7 bases in between. The CDR3 totals 14 residues. The CDR3 DNA reads TGCGCCAGCAGCCAAGGGACAGACAATCAGCCCCAGCATTTT. This gives the protein CASSQGTDNQPQHF.

This clone was seen more than once but under ten times. The V gene is TRBV9, the J gene TRBJ2-1; possibly TRBD2 for D (6 bases). V lost 6 bases and J lost 3, with 13 bases in between. Germline V gives CDR1 SGDLS, CDR2 YYNGEE. The CDR3 spans 14 residues. The CDR3 spells CASNKAGNYNEQFF. CDR3 coding DNA: TGTGCCAGCAACAAGGCGGGGAACTACAATGAGCAGTTCTTC.

The gene calls are TRBV7-8 and TRBJ1-2; 7 bases are a match to TRBD1. The ends lost 5 bases at V and 4 bases at J; junction bases unmatched: 4. The CDR3 runs 13 residues. Per germline, CDR1 SGHVS and CDR2 FQNEAQ. CDR3: CASSQGQSYGYTF. The CDR3 DNA reads TGTGCCAGCAGCCAGGGACAGAGCTATGGCTACACCTTC.

Here the CDR3 DNA reads TGCGCCAGCAGCTTGTACAGGAGCACAGATACGCAGTATTTT. Translated: CASSLYRSTDTQYF. The chain carries TRBV5-1 and TRBJ2-3; TRBD1 is a possible D gene (5 bases). Per the germline V gene, CDR1 is SGHRS and CDR2 is YFSETQ. V was shortened by 1 base and J by 0 bases, with 6 bases between the two germline ends. The CDR3 is 14 residues long.

The CDR3 protein is CASSFTSLGSGANVLTF. CDR3 nucleotide sequence: TGCGCCAGCAGCTTCACCTCCCTCGGCTCTGGGGCCAACGTCCTGACTTTC. This rearrangement joins TRBV5-1 to TRBJ2-6; D remains ambiguous. The V and J ends lost 2 bases and 0 bases respectively, with 12 bases between them. This CDR3 spans 17 amino acids. CDR1 and CDR2 from the germline V gene are SGHRS and YFSETQ.

This rearrangement joins TRBV24-1 to TRBJ2-5; 9 nucleotides match TRBD1. With 5 bases clipped from V and 1 base from J, the junction kept 4 bases outside the gene matches. Germline V gives CDR1 KGHDR, CDR2 SFDVKD. The CDR3 runs to 15 residues. CDR3 region: CATSGKGQGQETQYF. The CDR3 coding sequence is TGTGCCACCAGTGGGAAGGGACAGGGCCAAGAGACCCAGTACTTC.

CDR3 in DNA: TGTGCCAGCAGCCCGGGGCCCTATAATTCACCCCTCCACTTT. This gives the protein CASSPGPYNSPLHF. The gene calls are TRBV27 and TRBJ1-6; D may be TRBD1 (5 bases). CDR1 and CDR2 (germline): MNHEY, SMNVEV (reference sequence). The CDR3 totals 14 residues. The V end was cut by 6 bases, the J end by 2 bases, with 8 bases between.

This clone was counted a single time. The rearrangement uses TRBV18 and TRBJ2-3, with TRBD2 matching over 9 bases. Germline-derived CDR1 and CDR2 are KGHSH and LQKENI. With 3 bases clipped from V and 4 bases from J, the junction kept 8 bases outside the gene matches. CDR3 size: 16 residues. CDR3 sequence reads: CASSPQRGAVADTQYF. CDR3 nucleotide sequence: TGTGCCAGCTCACCCCAGCGGGGGGCCGTTGCAGATACGCAGTATTTT.

The CDR3 DNA reads as TGTGCCAGCTCACTATTAGACAGGACCCATAATGAAAAACTGTTTTTT. Encoded protein: CASSLLDRTHNEKLFF. The chain has TRBV18 and TRBJ1-4, with D perhaps TRBD1 (6 bases). V was shortened by 4 bases and J by 4 bases, with 16 bases between the two germline ends. CDR1 is KGHSH, CDR2 LQKENI, per germline. There are 16 residues in the CDR3.

V is TRBV5-6 and J is TRBJ2-3; D possibly corresponds to TRBD1 (5 bases). The CDR3 is 15 residues long. Germline CDR1 is SGHDT and CDR2 is YYEEEE. V lost 0 bases and J 1 base, leaving 9 bases between the germline ends. Here the CDR3 DNA reads TGTGCCAGCAGCTTGGGACAGCTACGCACAGATACGCAGTATTTT. It translates to CASSLGQLRTDTQYF. Using reference TRBV5-6 and TRBJ2-3 for the parts outside the CDR3, the full variable domain is DAGVTQSPTHLIKTRGQQVTLRCSPKSGHDTVSWYQQALGQGPQFIFQYYEEEERQRGNFPDRFSGHQFPNYSSELNVNALLLGDSALYLCASSLGQLRTDTQYFGPGTRLTVL.

The chain combines TRBV4-1 with TRBJ1-6; no clear D gene. V was clipped by 0 bases and J by 2 bases, with 8 bases between them. This CDR3 region has 16 residues. In germline, CDR1 is MGHRA, CDR2 YSYEKL. The CDR3 DNA reads as TGCGCCAGCAGCCAAGATTCGCGGGCCTATAATTCACCCCTCCACTTT. Translation: CASSQDSRAYNSPLHF.

V usage is TRBV9 and J usage is TRBJ1-5; D is uncertain. The CDR3 has 13 residues. V dropped 2 bases and J dropped 7 bases, with 10 bases sitting between them. The germline V gene encodes CDR1 SGDLS and CDR2 YYNGEE. The chain's CDR3 is CASSVHGRQPQHF. The CDR3 nucleotides read TGTGCCAGCAGCGTCCATGGCAGACAGCCCCAGCATTTT.

The chain carries TRBV7-3 and TRBJ2-5, with 7 positions matching TRBD1. This CDR3 spans 15 amino acids. Germline V CDR1 and CDR2: SGHTA, FQGTGA. Trimming removed 4 bases from V and 2 bases from J; junction bases left unmatched: 7. The CDR3 DNA reads TGTGCCAGCAGCTCTACCGGGACAGCACAAGAGACCCAGTACTTC. It yields the protein CASSSTGTAQETQYF.

This clone appeared a single time. J is TRBJ1-4 and V is TRBV5-6; D may be TRBD1 (5 bases). V dropped 4 bases and J dropped 8 bases, with 18 bases sitting between them. CDR3 length: 15 amino acids. Germline V gives CDR1 SGHDT, CDR2 YYEEEE. CDR3 bases: TGTGCCAGCAGCATGAGGCCGTCAGGGTACGAAAAACTGTTTTTT. Translation gives CASSMRPSGYEKLFF.